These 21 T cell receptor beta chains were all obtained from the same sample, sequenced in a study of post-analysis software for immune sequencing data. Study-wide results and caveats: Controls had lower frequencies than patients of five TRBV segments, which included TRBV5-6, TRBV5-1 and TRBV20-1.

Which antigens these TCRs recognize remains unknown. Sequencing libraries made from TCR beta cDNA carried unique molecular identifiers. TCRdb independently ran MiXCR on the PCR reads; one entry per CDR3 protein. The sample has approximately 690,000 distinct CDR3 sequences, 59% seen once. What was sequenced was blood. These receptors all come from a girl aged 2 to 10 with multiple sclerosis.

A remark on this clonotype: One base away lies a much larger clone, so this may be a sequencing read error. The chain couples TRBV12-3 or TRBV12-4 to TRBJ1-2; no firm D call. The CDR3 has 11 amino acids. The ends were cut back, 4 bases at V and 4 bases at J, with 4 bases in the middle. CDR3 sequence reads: CASSSIYGYTF. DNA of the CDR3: TGTGCCAGCAGTTCCATCTATGGCTACACCTTC.

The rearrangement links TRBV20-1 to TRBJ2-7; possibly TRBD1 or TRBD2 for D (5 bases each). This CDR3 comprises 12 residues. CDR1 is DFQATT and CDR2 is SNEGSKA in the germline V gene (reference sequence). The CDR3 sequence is CGGSDLSHEQYF. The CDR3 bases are TGCGGGGGATCCGACCTGTCGCACGAGCAGTACTTC.

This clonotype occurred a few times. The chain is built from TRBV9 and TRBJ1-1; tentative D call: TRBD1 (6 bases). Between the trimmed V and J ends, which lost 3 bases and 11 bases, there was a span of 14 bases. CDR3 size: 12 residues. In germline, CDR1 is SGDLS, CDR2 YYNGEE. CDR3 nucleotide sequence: TGTGCCAGCAGCGGGATAGACAGGATGGCTTTCTTT. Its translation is CASSGIDRMAFF. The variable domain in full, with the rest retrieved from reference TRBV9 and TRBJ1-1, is DSGVTQTPKHLITATGQRVTLRCSPRSGDLSVYWYQQSLDQGLQFLIQYYNGEERAKGNILERFSAQQFPDLHSELNLSSLELGDSALYFCASSGIDRMAFFGQGTRLTVV.

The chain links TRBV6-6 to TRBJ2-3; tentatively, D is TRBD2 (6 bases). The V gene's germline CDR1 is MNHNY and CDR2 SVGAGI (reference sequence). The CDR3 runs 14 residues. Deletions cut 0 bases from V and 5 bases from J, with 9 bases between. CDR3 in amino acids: CASSYSGGEDTQYF. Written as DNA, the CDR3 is TGTGCCAGCAGTTACTCGGGGGGTGAAGATACGCAGTATTTT.

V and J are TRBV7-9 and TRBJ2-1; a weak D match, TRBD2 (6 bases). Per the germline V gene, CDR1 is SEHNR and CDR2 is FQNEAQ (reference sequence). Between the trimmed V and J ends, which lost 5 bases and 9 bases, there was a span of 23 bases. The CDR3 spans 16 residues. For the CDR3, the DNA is TGTGCCAGCAGCGTCAGATTACCGGGAGTAACAGCTGAGCAGTTCTTC. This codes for CASSVRLPGVTAEQFF.

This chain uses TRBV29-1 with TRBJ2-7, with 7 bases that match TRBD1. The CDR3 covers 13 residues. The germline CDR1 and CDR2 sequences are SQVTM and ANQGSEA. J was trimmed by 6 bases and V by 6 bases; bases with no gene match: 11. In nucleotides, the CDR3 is TGCAGCGTCAACATCCCGGGACAGACCGAGCAGTACTTC. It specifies CSVNIPGQTEQYF.

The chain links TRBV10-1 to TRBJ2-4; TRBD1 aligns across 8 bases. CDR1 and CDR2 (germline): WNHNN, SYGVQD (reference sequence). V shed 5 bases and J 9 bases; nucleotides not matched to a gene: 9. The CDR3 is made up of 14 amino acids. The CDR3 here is CASSLQGESGIQYF. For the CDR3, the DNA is TGCGCCAGCAGTTTACAGGGGGAATCGGGCATTCAGTACTTC.

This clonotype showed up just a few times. CDR3 region: CAISGSTKTDEQFF. Here the CDR3 DNA reads TGTGCCATCAGTGGGTCGACTAAAACGGATGAGCAGTTCTTC. The rearrangement links TRBV10-3 to TRBJ2-1, with D possibly being TRBD2 (5 bases). This CDR3 region has 14 residues. CDR1 is ENHRY, CDR2 SYGVKD, per germline. Trimming stripped 4 bases from V and 8 bases from J, with 15 bases between.

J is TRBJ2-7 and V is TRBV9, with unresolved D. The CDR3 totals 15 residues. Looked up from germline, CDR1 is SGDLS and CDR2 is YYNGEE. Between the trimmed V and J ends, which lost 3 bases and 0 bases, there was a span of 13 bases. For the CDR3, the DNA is TGTGCCAGCAGCGCCCGCCCGACAAGCTCCTACGAGCAGTACTTC. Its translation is CASSARPTSSYEQYF.

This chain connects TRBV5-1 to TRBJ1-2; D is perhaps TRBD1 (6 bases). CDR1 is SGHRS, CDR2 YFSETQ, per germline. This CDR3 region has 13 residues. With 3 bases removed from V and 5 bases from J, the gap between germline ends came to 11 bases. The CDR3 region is CASSSTGLYGYTF. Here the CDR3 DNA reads TGCGCCAGCAGCTCAACAGGGTTGTATGGCTACACCTTC.

The CDR3 bases are TGTGCCAGCAGTTTAGTACAGGGGGCTTGGAATGAGCAGTTCTTC. Its protein product is CASSLVQGAWNEQFF. The V and J genes are TRBV12-3 or TRBV12-4 and TRBJ2-1; 9 bases match TRBD1. V lost 1 base and J lost 7; bases outside the gene matches: 5. The CDR3 is 15 amino acids.

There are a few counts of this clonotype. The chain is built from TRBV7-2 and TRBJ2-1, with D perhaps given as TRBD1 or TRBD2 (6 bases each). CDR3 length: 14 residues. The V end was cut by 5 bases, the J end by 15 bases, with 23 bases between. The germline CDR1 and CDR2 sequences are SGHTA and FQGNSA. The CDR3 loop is CASSPPGGGAKGFF. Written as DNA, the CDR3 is TGTGCCAGCAGCCCCCCTGGGGGCGGGGCAAAGGGGTTCTTC.

CDR3 DNA: TGTGCCAGCAGCCGGGACGGGAATACTGAGTTCTTC. Translation gives CASSRDGNTEFF. The J gene is TRBJ2-1, the V gene TRBV7-2; D may match TRBD1 or TRBD2 (5 bases each). The V gene lost 5 bases and the J gene lost 14 bases, with 16 bases spanning the gap. The length of the CDR3 is 12 residues. Germline V lookup: CDR1 SGHTA, CDR2 FQGNSA. Based on the CDR3 plus reference TRBV7-2 and TRBJ2-1, the full variable domain is GAGVSQSPSNKVTEKGKDVELRCDPISGHTALYWYRQSLGQGLEFLIYFQGNSAPDKSGLPSDRFSAERTGGSVSTLTIQRTQQEDSAVYLCASSRDGNTEFFGPGTRLTVL.

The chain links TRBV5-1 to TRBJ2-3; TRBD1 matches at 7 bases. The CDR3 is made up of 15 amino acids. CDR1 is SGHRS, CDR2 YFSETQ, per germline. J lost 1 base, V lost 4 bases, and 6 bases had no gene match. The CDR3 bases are TGCGCCAGCAGCAACCGAGGACAGGGCACAGATACGCAGTATTTT. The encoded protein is CASSNRGQGTDTQYF. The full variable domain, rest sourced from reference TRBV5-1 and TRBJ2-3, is KAGVTQTPRYLIKTRGQQVTLSCSPISGHRSVSWYQQTPGQGLQFLFEYFSETQRNKGNFPGRFSGRQFSNSRSEMNVSTLELGDSALYLCASSNRGQGTDTQYFGPGTRLTVL.

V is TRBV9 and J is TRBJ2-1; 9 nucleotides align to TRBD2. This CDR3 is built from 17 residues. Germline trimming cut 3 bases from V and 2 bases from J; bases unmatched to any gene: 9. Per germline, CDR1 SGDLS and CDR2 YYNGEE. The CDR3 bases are TGTGCCAGCAGCGGAGGGCCGGTAGCGGGGGCCTACAATGAGCAGTTCTTC. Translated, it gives CASSGGPVAGAYNEQFF.

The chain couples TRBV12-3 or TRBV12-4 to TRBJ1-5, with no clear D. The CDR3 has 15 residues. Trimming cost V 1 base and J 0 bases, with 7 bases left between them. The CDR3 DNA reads TGTGCCAGCAGTTTAGACCACCCTAGCAATCAGCCCCAGCATTTT. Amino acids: CASSLDHPSNQPQHF.

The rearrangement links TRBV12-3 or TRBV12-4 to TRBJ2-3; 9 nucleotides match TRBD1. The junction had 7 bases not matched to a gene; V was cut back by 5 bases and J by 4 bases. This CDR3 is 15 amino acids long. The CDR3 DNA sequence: TGTGCCAGCAGTCCAAGGGGACAGGGTTCAGATACGCAGTATTTT. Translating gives CASSPRGQGSDTQYF.

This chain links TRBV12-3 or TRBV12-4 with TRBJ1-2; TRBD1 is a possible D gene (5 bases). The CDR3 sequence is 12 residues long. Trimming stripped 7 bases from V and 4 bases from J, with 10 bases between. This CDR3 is CASTGQTYGYTF. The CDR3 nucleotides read TGTGCCAGCACCGGACAAACCTATGGCTACACCTTC.

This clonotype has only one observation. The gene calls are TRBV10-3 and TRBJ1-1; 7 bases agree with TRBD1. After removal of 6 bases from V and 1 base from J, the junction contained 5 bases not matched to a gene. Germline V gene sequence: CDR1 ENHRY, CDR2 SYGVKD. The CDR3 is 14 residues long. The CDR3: CAIRTGIGNTEAFF. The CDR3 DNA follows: TGTGCCATCAGGACAGGGATCGGGAACACTGAAGCTTTCTTT.

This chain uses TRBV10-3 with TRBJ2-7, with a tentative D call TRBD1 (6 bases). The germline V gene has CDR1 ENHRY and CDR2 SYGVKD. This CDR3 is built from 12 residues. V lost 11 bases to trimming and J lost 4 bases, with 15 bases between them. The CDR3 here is CAGQGTMYEQYF. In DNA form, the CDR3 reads TGTGCCGGTCAGGGGACCATGTACGAGCAGTACTTC.

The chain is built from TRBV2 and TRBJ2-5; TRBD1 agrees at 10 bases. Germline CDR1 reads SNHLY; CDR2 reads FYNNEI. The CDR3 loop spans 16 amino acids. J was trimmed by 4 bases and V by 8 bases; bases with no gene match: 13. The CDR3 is CASAHIPGQGPETQYF. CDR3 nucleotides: TGTGCCAGCGCCCACATTCCGGGACAGGGGCCAGAGACCCAGTACTTC.